The next 9 T cell receptor beta chains were all read from a single sample in a study of OX40 agonist ivuxolimab in advanced cancers. Produced via immunoSEQ multiplex PCR; TCRdb's table is partial and in-frame only. The table includes some 3,400 clones, 92% detected once. The sample was CD4+ or CD8+ T cells sorted from blood, taken in a trial of the OX40 agonist ivuxolimab. The source is an adult with an advanced solid tumor such as melanoma, head and neck, liver or kidney cancer.

This chain joins TRBV16 and TRBJ1-2; D unclear. Trimming took 0 bases from V and 1 from J, leaving 12 bases between them. This CDR3 region has 16 residues. Germline V lookup: CDR1 KGHSY, CDR2 FQNENV. For the CDR3, the DNA is TGTGCCAGCAGCCAATCTGGAGGATGGGGTAACTATGGCTACACCTTC. Residues: CASSQSGGWGNYGYTF.

This chain joins TRBV2 and TRBJ2-1, with D maybe TRBD2 (7 bases). Germline assignment: CDR1 SNHLY and CDR2 FYNNEI. V lost 8 bases and J lost 9, with 20 bases in between. The CDR3 is made up of 14 amino acids. The CDR3 reads CASGFGGGAGEQFF. CDR3 DNA sequence: TGTGCCAGCGGGTTTGGAGGGGGGGCCGGTGAGCAGTTCTTC.

This clone was detected once. The rearrangement uses TRBV4-1 and TRBJ1-4, with 9 positions matching TRBD1. Trimming removed 4 bases from V and 4 bases from J; junction bases left unmatched: 19. This CDR3 region has 20 residues. Per germline, CDR1 MGHRA and CDR2 YSYEKL. CDR3 in amino acids: CASSRPPLPGQGDDNEKLFF. CDR3 DNA: TGCGCCAGCAGCCGTCCCCCCCTACCGGGACAGGGTGATGATAATGAAAAACTGTTTTTT.

V gene TRBV15 combines with J gene TRBJ2-1, with no clear D. Germline assignment: CDR1 LNHNV and CDR2 YYDKDF (reference sequence). The CDR3 runs to 13 residues. The germline V and J ends were trimmed by 0 bases and 7 bases, with 7 bases remaining between them. The CDR3 DNA reads as TGTGCCACCAGCAGAGATACAGTAAATGAGCAGTTCTTC. Translation gives CATSRDTVNEQFF. The full variable domain, its missing parts supplied by reference TRBV15 and TRBJ2-1, is DAMVIQNPRYQVTQFGKPVTLSCSQTLNHNVMYWYQQKSSQAPKLLFHYYDKDFNNEADTPDNFQSRRPNTSFCFLDIRSPGLGDTAMYLCATSRDTVNEQFFGPGTRLTVL.

V is TRBV27 and J is TRBJ2-3; 9 bases map to TRBD2. This CDR3 is 15 amino acids long. Germline-derived CDR1 and CDR2 are MNHEY and SMNVEV (reference sequence). V trimming: 3 bases; J trimming: 2 bases; junction bases outside the gene matches: 3. The CDR3 DNA reads as TGTGCCAGCAGTTTTATAGCGGGGGACACAGATACGCAGTATTTT. This encodes CASSFIAGDTDTQYF.

V and J are TRBV10-3 and TRBJ1-3; weak D call: TRBD1 (6 bases). CDR1 is ENHRY, CDR2 SYGVKD, per germline. The CDR3 is made up of 16 amino acids. Trimming shortened V by 10 bases and J by 1 base, and 20 bases separated the two germline ends. In DNA, the CDR3 is TGTGCCAGCGCAGCGGCAGGGGCGACTTCTGGAAACACCATATATTTT. This gives the protein CASAAAGATSGNTIYF.

The chain employs TRBV2 and TRBJ2-1; D is perhaps TRBD2 (6 bases). V was clipped by 7 bases and J by 6 bases, with 13 bases between them. The CDR3 length is 13 residues. The germline CDR1 and CDR2 sequences are SNHLY and FYNNEI. DNA of the CDR3: TGTGCCAGCACCCTCGAACTAGCCAATGAGCAGTTCTTC. As protein: CASTLELANEQFF. Full variable domain (missing parts from reference TRBV2 and TRBJ2-1): EPEVTQTPSHQVTQMGQEVILRCVPISNHLYFYWYRQILGQKVEFLVSFYNNEISEKSEIFDDQFSVERPDGSNFTLKIRSTKLEDSAMYFCASTLELANEQFFGPGTRLTVL.

V gene TRBV6-5 combines with J gene TRBJ2-5; D call uncertain. V was cut by 0 bases and J by 1 base, with 12 bases left in between. CDR3 length: 16 amino acids. The germline V gene encodes CDR1 MNHEY and CDR2 SVGAGI. DNA of the CDR3: TGTGCCAGCAGTTACTCGAAAAGCCCGAGCCAAGAGACCCAGTACTTC. Protein: CASSYSKSPSQETQYF.

The V and J genes are TRBV7-9 and TRBJ2-5; D might be TRBD1 (6 bases). V shed 5 bases and J shed 5 bases, with 12 bases lying between them. Per the germline V gene, CDR1 is SEHNR and CDR2 is FQNEAQ (reference sequence). The CDR3 length is 13 residues. CDR3 in DNA: TGTGCCAGCAGCCAACCAGGACAGGAGACCCAGTACTTC. It codes for CASSQPGQETQYF.